The present T cell receptor beta chain was sequenced within a study of control samples from healthy donors and cancer patients. TCRdb's table, derived via immunoSEQ multiplex PCR, lists solely in-frame clones and lacks some. The sample holds 68,000 or so clones, 83% seen once. Germline V gives CDR1 SEHNR, CDR2 FQNEAQ (reference sequence). V shed 4 bases and J shed 4 bases, with 14 bases lying between them. CDR3 length equals 14 residues. This chain joins TRBV7-9 and TRBJ2-7; D not certain. Source material: blood. The sequence was collected from a man in his fifties or sixties in good health. DNA for the CDR3: TGTGCCAGCAGCTCCCCCTCGAAACTTTACGAGCAGTACTTC. Protein: CASSSPSKLYEQYF.